A single sample is the source of the 21 T cell receptor beta chains below, sequenced in a study of T cells in Graves' hyperthyroidism and ophthalmopathy (dated by TCRdb to about 2019). The library was made by multiplex PCR. Instrument used: Illumina HiSeq 2000. Amplification of TCR beta CDR3 regions was carried out from RNA transcripts. The first round of RT-PCR for the TCR CDR3 was performed with the HTBI primer set and the Qiagen OneStep RT-PCR kit. Starting from the raw public reads, TCRdb applied fastp trimming at Q25, assembled clones with MiXCR and retained in-frame beta chains. Identical CDR3 protein sequences are pooled into one entry, listed with their most common genes and DNA. The sample table contains approximately 530,000 distinct CDR3 sequences; only one count was recorded for 16% of them. The ten largest clones add up to approximately 18% of the sample. The material sequenced was blood. Receptors were obtained from a young woman with Graves' hyperthyroidism.

The chain couples TRBV4-1 to TRBJ2-5; unclear D gene. Germline V lookup: CDR1 MGHRA, CDR2 YSYEKL. V dropped 1 base and J dropped 3 bases, with 9 bases sitting between them. This CDR3 comprises 14 residues. The CDR3 region has the DNA TGCGCCAGCAGCCAAGGGAGTGTAGAAGAGACCCAGTACTTC. Protein sequence: CASSQGSVEETQYF.

In this sample, this clonotype turned up many times. The J gene is TRBJ2-7, the V gene TRBV7-2; D tentatively reads TRBD1 or TRBD2 (5 bases each). Germline CDR1 SGHTA, CDR2 FQGNSA. Trimming took off 1 base at V and 6 bases at J, with 10 bases between the two ends. The CDR3 runs 13 residues. The CDR3 DNA follows: TGTGCCAGCAGCTTAGGTTATGGGGGCGAGCAGTACTTC. Its protein product is CASSLGYGGEQYF. Full variable domain (remainder filled in from reference TRBV7-2 and TRBJ2-7): GAGVSQSPSNKVTEKGKDVELRCDPISGHTALYWYRQSLGQGLEFLIYFQGNSAPDKSGLPSDRFSAERTGGSVSTLTIQRTQQEDSAVYLCASSLGYGGEQYFGPGTRLTVT.

This clonotype was recorded at least ten times. The chain uses TRBV2 and TRBJ2-3; D is unresolved. Germline V gives CDR1 SNHLY, CDR2 FYNNEI. V was clipped by 2 bases and J by 5 bases, with 5 bases between them. The CDR3 runs to 12 residues. In DNA, the CDR3 is TGTGCCAGCAGTGAATCCAGAGATACGCAGTATTTT. Translated: CASSESRDTQYF.

This clonotype was recorded at least ten times. The chain combines TRBV7-2 with TRBJ1-2, with 7 bases that match TRBD1. After removal of 4 bases from V and 8 bases from J, the junction contained 10 bases not matched to a gene. CDR1 and CDR2 from the germline V gene are SGHTA and FQGNSA. The CDR3 covers 14 residues. The CDR3 is CASSSTPARGGYTF. CDR3 bases: TGTGCCAGCAGCTCCACCCCAGCCAGGGGGGGCTACACCTTC.

This clonotype was counted only a few times. One end of the junction is discordant with germline, which a read error may explain. The rearrangement links TRBV27 to TRBJ2-2, with 11 bases matching TRBD2. CDR1 is MNHEY and CDR2 is SMNVEV in the germline V gene (reference sequence). The CDR3 is made up of 15 amino acids. CDR3 bases: TGTGCCAGCGGTTTCACGACTAGCGGGAACGGGGAGCTGTTTTTT. Residues: CASGFTTSGNGELFF.

This clonotype was counted at least ten times. The CDR3 nucleotides are TGTGCCACCAGCATTGCTAGCGGGGGCACCTACGAGCAGTACTTC. Translated: CATSIASGGTYEQYF. The chain employs TRBV15 and TRBJ2-7; 10 bases are a match to TRBD2. This CDR3 is built from 15 residues. Per the germline V gene, CDR1 is LNHNV and CDR2 is YYDKDF (reference sequence). The trim removed 4 bases at V and 2 bases at J, leaving 5 bases unmatched.

This clonotype was found a few times. DNA of the CDR3: TGCGCCAGCAGCTTGGCCGGATTTGAGCAGTTCTTC. Residues: CASSLAGFEQFF. V is TRBV5-1 and J is TRBJ2-1; D is undetermined. Trimming pared 0 bases from V and 9 bases from J, leaving 7 bases between. This CDR3 spans 12 amino acids. The germline V gene has CDR1 SGHRS and CDR2 YFSETQ.

The sample holds a few counts of this clonotype. The chain combines TRBV28 with TRBJ1-1; D is unresolved. V was shortened by 3 bases and J by 1 base, with 9 bases between the two germline ends. The CDR3 contains 14 residues. Germline lookup yields CDR1 MDHEN and CDR2 SYDVKM. CDR3 nucleotides: TGTGCCAGCAGTTTTGTCCGGAGGAACACTGAAGCTTTCTTT. Amino acids: CASSFVRRNTEAFF.

This clonotype was counted a few times. V is TRBV5-8 and J is TRBJ2-2, with D possibly being TRBD2 (5 bases). Germline V gives CDR1 SGHTS, CDR2 YDEGEE. V was trimmed by 1 base and J by 11 bases, leaving 21 bases between them. The CDR3 totals 16 residues. The CDR3 loop is CASSLSRSFHRGELFF. The DNA for the CDR3 is TGTGCCAGCAGCTTGTCCAGGTCCTTTCACCGGGGAGAGCTGTTTTTT.

There are a few counts of this clonotype. The chain couples TRBV5-1 to TRBJ2-3, with D maybe TRBD2 (7 bases). The V and J ends lost 4 bases and 0 bases respectively, with 12 bases between them. This CDR3 is built from 15 residues. Germline assignment: CDR1 SGHRS and CDR2 YFSETQ. Here the CDR3 reads CASSPGGKSTDTQYF. The CDR3 DNA is TGCGCCAGCAGCCCGGGGGGCAAAAGCACAGATACGCAGTATTTT.

This clonotype was seen at least ten times. The chain is built from TRBV2 and TRBJ2-1; D is perhaps TRBD2 (5 bases). The V end lost 4 bases, the J end lost 3 bases, and 10 bases lay between the germline ends. This CDR3 comprises 14 residues. Germline V lookup: CDR1 SNHLY, CDR2 FYNNEI. The CDR3: CASSARGIYNEQFF. CDR3 bases: TGTGCCAGCAGTGCTCGAGGGATCTACAATGAGCAGTTCTTC.

A note on this clonotype: This may come from a read error, since a much larger clone is one base off. The rearrangement uses TRBV6-2 or TRBV6-3 and TRBJ2-3; D possibly corresponds to TRBD2 (7 bases). CDR1 is MNHEY, CDR2 SVGEGT, per germline. This CDR3 spans 16 amino acids. CDR3 residues: CASTRSGGAGADPQYF. As DNA, the CDR3 is TGTGCCAGCACCCGAAGTGGGGGGGCGGGGGCAGATCCGCAGTATTTT.

As regards this clonotype: At one end, the junction sequence differs from germline, possibly due to a read error. This chain joins TRBV7-6 and TRBJ1-6, with 12 bases matching TRBD1. This CDR3 spans 15 amino acids. Germline-derived CDR1 and CDR2 are SGHVS and FNYEAQ. The CDR3 nucleotides read TGTACCAGCAGCACCGGGACAGGGGGCTATTCACCCCTCCACTTT. Its translation is CTSSTGTGGYSPLHF.

This clonotype was detected ten times or more. The genes are TRBV20-1 and TRBJ2-7, with D possibly matching TRBD1 (6 bases). The germline gives CDR1 DFQATT, CDR2 SNEGSKA (reference sequence). Trimming removed 1 base at V and 4 bases at J, with 14 bases between. The CDR3 has 14 amino acids. The CDR3 DNA sequence: TGCAGTGCTAGAGGGATACAGGGAGTATACGAGCAGTACTTC. It specifies CSARGIQGVYEQYF.

At least ten counts were recorded for this clonotype. The chain joins TRBV3-1 to TRBJ2-7; 9 bases are a match to TRBD1. The V segment lost 4 bases and the J segment 3 bases; nucleotides outside the gene matches: 7. Germline V gene data show CDR1 as LGHDT and CDR2 as YNNKEL (reference sequence). CDR3 size: 15 residues. CDR3 nucleotide sequence: TGTGCCAGCAGCCGTCCTCCGGGACAGGGCTACGAGCAGTACTTC. This codes for CASSRPPGQGYEQYF.

This clonotype was recorded many times. The rearrangement links TRBV7-9 to TRBJ2-3; 9 nucleotides align to TRBD2. The trim removed 3 bases at V and 6 bases at J, leaving 16 bases unmatched. The CDR3 contains 18 residues. Germline V gene sequence: CDR1 SEHNR, CDR2 FQNEAQ (reference sequence). CDR3 in DNA: TGTGCCAGCAGCTTGCTGGCGGGGGGGACCCGTCGTACTGATACGCAGTATTTT. It yields the protein CASSLLAGGTRRTDTQYF.

This clonotype was seen a handful of times. The gene calls are TRBV7-9 and TRBJ1-3, with D maybe TRBD1 (5 bases). The CDR3 consists of 14 residues. V dropped 7 bases and J dropped 4 bases, with 14 bases sitting between them. CDR1 and CDR2 (germline): SEHNR, FQNEAQ (reference sequence). DNA for the CDR3: TGTGCCAGCACGGGGACGGCGGGGGGAAACACCATATATTTT. It encodes CASTGTAGGNTIYF.

In this sample, this clonotype turned up many times. The chain recombines TRBV13 with TRBJ2-7; 12 bases map to TRBD2. Germline loops: CDR1 PRHDT, CDR2 FYEKMQ (reference sequence). The CDR3 runs 15 residues. V dropped 4 bases and J dropped 9; count of bases not matched to a gene: 10. CDR3 DNA sequence: TGTGCCAGCAGCTCCTGGACTAGCGGGATGGTAGTGCAGTACTTC. It translates to CASSSWTSGMVVQYF.

In this sample, this clonotype turned up many times. This chain uses TRBV11-2 with TRBJ2-1; tentative D call: TRBD2 (7 bases). Trimming stripped 2 bases from V and 4 bases from J, with 12 bases between. Per the germline V gene, CDR1 is SGHAT and CDR2 is FQNNGV. The CDR3 loop spans 15 amino acids. This CDR3 reads CASSLRGARYNEQFF. DNA for the CDR3: TGTGCCAGCAGCTTACGGGGGGCGCGGTACAATGAGCAGTTCTTC.

This clonotype was detected only a few times. A much larger clone differs by one base, so this may be a read error. The V call is TRBV12-3 or TRBV12-4, the J call TRBJ2-3, with D uncertain. This CDR3 is 11 amino acids long. V was trimmed by 4 bases and J by 6 bases, leaving 5 bases between them. In DNA form, the CDR3 reads TGTGCCAGCAGTTCTTGGGATACGCAGTATTTT. Translating gives CASSSWDTQYF.

This clonotype was counted between two and nine times. V usage is TRBV19 and J usage is TRBJ2-5; D perhaps matches TRBD1 (6 bases). This CDR3 region has 15 residues. Trimming pared 5 bases from V and 1 base from J, leaving 14 bases between. Germline CDR1 and CDR2: LNHDA and SQIVND (reference sequence). CDR3 sequence reads: CASSRAGVPQETQYF. CDR3 in DNA: TGTGCCAGTAGTCGGGCAGGGGTCCCCCAAGAGACCCAGTACTTC.